Included here is one TCR beta chain sequence, with context. Its target antigen remains unknown. It has no much larger one-base neighbor in the sample; base qualities were not kept. The record originates from a study of graft-versus-host responses after intestinal transplantation (dated by TCRdb to 2020 to 2023). In the study overall: The transplants that recipients received were multivisceral, liver-intestinal, or isolated intestinal. Bulk TCR-beta CDR3 sequencing was used to track graft-versus-host and host-versus-graft alloreactive T cell clones in the graft, circulation and bone marrow after intestinal transplantation. Rather than going through the commercial service, samples from three later patients were sequenced in-house on an Illumina MiSeq and processed with MiXCR. The cohort enrolled under 25 intestinal transplant recipients including one retransplant, and 3 patients lacking pretransplant specimens were excluded. A peak of at least 4% donor T cells among recipient peripheral blood mononuclear cells was the definition used for donor T cell macrochimerism. To identify alloreactive clones, pre-transplant mixed lymphocyte reaction products were sequenced and then compared with unstimulated pre-transplant donor and recipient T cells. Anti-thymocyte globulin induction was given to all recipients, followed by maintenance tacrolimus and steroids for roughly 3 years. Study-wide findings and limitations: GvH clones turned up in recipient bone marrow, with some appearing earlier in ileal mucosa or blood, a pattern consistent with an intestinal mucosal origin. Early after transplant, peak levels of circulating GvH clones were associated with declines in HvG clones. Conclusions were limited by the relatively low number and heterogeneity of intestinal transplant patients. High GvH to HvG T cell clonal ratios were observed in the allografts of patients with donor T cell macrochimerism.

Germline trimming: 4 bases from V, 7 bases from J; junction bases outside gene matches: 11. The cysteine opens and the phenylalanine closes a CDR3 of 16 amino acids. Only CDR3 DNA remains: 48 bases, in frame from the first base. Via the germline V gene, CDR1 is MNHNS and CDR2 SASEGT. The library relied on the immunoSEQ multiplex PCR assay. For most patients, genomic DNA was isolated with the Qiagen DNeasy Blood and Tissue Kit and sent frozen to Adaptive Biotechnologies for TCR sequencing. High-throughput TCR-beta CDR3 sequencing of genomic DNA from most patients was performed by Adaptive Biotechnologies. Per the original workflow: Adaptive's ImmunoSEQ software was the source of the TCR sequencing data for 18 patients, while a few other patients were processed with MiXCR and VDJtools. CD4 versus CD8 sorting errors were corrected by removing sequences found in both subsets at a frequency ratio below 5:1. CDR3 nucleotide sequences shared by donor and recipient were removed because the origin of these sequences could not be assigned. At least 2-fold expansion over unstimulated cells and a minimum CFSE-low frequency of 0.002% (template counts) or 0.001% (read counts) were required for clones to be classified as alloreactive. Clones detected in sequenced pre-transplant spleen, lymph node, or MLR CFSE-low populations of the donor or recipient were defined as mappable. Cumulative frequency of alloreactive clones was calculated as a percentage of all sequences weighted by copy number. As stored in TCRdb, this immuneACCESS dataset retains in-frame rearrangements with V and J assigned. A fraction of the clones does not appear; measured against another copy, unresolved V genes explain less than half of the discrepancy, and the remainder lacks a known reason. V and J calls and clone size come straight from that table; D and trimming were deduced from the DNA. The sample includes some 100,000 clones, with just under 95% observed a single time. The ten most abundant clones make up around 0.07% of the sample.

This specimen's time point label, per the study, means: cells obtained before transplantation from donor or recipient. CD3+CD4+ and CD3+CD8+ populations were FACS-sorted from unstimulated pre-transplant donor and recipient cells taken from spleen or lymph nodes. This receptor chain uses TRBV6-1 and TRBJ2-1, with 9 bases in between that match TRBD2. The source was unstimulated CD8+ T cells sorted from spleen or lymph node cells, collected before transplant. This TCR was sampled from a human donor who was the organ donor for an intestinal transplant. The nucleotides are TGTGCCAGCAGTGCCACCTGGCGGGGGGGCGAAAATGAGCAGTTCTTC. The resulting protein is CASSATWRGGENEQFF.